This TCR beta chain came from a study of beta chain features in type 1 diabetes (dated by TCRdb to 2016 to 2019). With respect to the entire study: Patients and healthy donors did not differ in mean age, gender distribution, total cell number or subset yield. The study compared TCRB repertoires of sorted circulating CD4+ T cell subsets between recently diagnosed type 1 diabetes patients and matched healthy donors. Naive and central memory subsets were obtained from all 30 or so donors, but regulatory and stem cell-like memory subsets were isolated from only 8 patients and 8 healthy donors. A total of 107,917,701 sorted cells were examined across all samples, and the number of cells per subset was strongly correlated with RNA yield.

Each donor gave one peripheral blood draw, approximately 110 mL on average, collected into heparinised tubes. A BD FACSAria II was used to sort naive, central memory, regulatory and stem cell-like memory CD4+ T cells with a panel that included CD45RO, CCR7, CD25, CD127, CD95 and CD27. Purity was above 95% for every sorted population. PBMCs were separated immediately by Lymphoprep density gradient centrifugation and were stained directly, without being cultured. To minimize batch effects, samples were stained and sorted in pairs, one healthy donor with one patient per experiment. The entire isolated RNA was reverse transcribed using the High Capacity cDNA Reverse Transcription Kit, and thus expressed TCRB transcripts were sequenced. Naive, central memory and regulatory T cell samples underwent deep immunoSEQ sequencing, averaging about 3.57 million total reads per sample. After sorted cells were lysed in RLT buffer, RNA was extracted with DNase-treated RNeasy Micro or Mini kits, with the choice depending on cell number. Each cell subset was processed on its own to prevent cross-contamination, while patient and healthy donor samples were processed together. Using the immunoSEQ multiplex PCR, TCRB sequences were amplified from cDNA into 87-bp fragments spanning the CDR3 region. The amplicons were sequenced using the Illumina HiSeq platform. Turning to the authors' computational methods: Synthetic template baselines were used to correct PCR bias computationally, reads within Hamming distance 2 were collapsed together, and singletons that could not be merged were discarded. Reads were aligned against IMGT to assign V, D and J genes, CDR3 length and insertions or deletions at six rearrangement sites. Clonotype counts were normalized to sorted cell number within each subset before computing true diversity and Gini coefficients with the tcR R package. The overlap coefficient, calculated on TCRB nucleotide sequences, was used to quantify repertoire sharing. Out-of-frame TCRB sequences from naive cells were analyzed as a proxy for the pre-selection repertoire. TCRdb mirrors the immuneACCESS table, restricted to in-frame sequences. Some clones are absent from its copies; in checked studies, under half trace to an unresolved V gene, and the reason for the others is unknown. That table is the source of V, J and clone size, and D and trimming were worked out from the DNA. Across this sample there are a few hundred thousand clones, with about 23% seen only once. The ten largest account for approximately 0.011% of the sample.

On the study overall, not on this receptor specifically: In all four CD4+ subsets, TCRB CDR3 length was moderately but significantly shorter in type 1 diabetes patients. PCR may preferentially amplify shorter templates, but because patient and control samples were amplified and corrected together, any resulting skew would affect both groups equally. Because cDNA rather than genomic DNA was sequenced, highly expressing activated cells could have been over-represented, although no difference in activation and CD3 levels was found between groups. At VDJ recombination sites, patients with type 1 diabetes made fewer insertions and deleted more nucleotides, a pattern implying thymic rearrangement abnormalities. Because the HLA sub-analyses included only small numbers of individuals, any influence of HLA type on TCRB rearrangement was left unresolved. Naive, central memory and regulatory TCRB repertoires appeared more similar among patients than among healthy donors.

V loses 0 bases at its end and J loses 1 base; junction bases beyond the gene matches: 3. The germline V gene (reference sequence) yields LNHNV for CDR1 and YYDKDF for CDR2. CDR3 length: 15 amino acids, cysteine to phenylalanine. The read is trimmed to its CDR3 DNA, 45 bases read in frame from base 1. A few counts support this clone. Its antigen is currently not known. One base away there is no much larger clone; base qualities are not given. Recombination linked TRBV15 to TRBJ2-7; TRBD2 agrees with 7 junctional bases. The origin of this receptor is a woman aged 25-40 years with type 1 diabetes. Sequencing used naive CD4+ T cells from blood. The sample's cell subset or site label is to be understood as: true naive CD4+ T cells. The DNA sequence reads TGTGCCACCAGCAGAGAGGGCGGGGGTTCCTACGAGCAGTACTTC. Protein translation: CATSREGGGSYEQYF.